Sequencing of this T cell receptor beta chain was carried out in a study of cytomegalovirus exposure and HLA in healthy donors. Study conclusions and caveats: The listing of 150 to 200 TCR beta chains classed them as cytomegalovirus-associated.

In germline, CDR1 is SQVTM, CDR2 ANQGSEA. V lost 0 bases to trimming and J lost 1 base; unmatched junction nucleotides: 2. CDR3 length: 14 residues. Concerning this clone: Antigen: not known.

The repertoire was sequenced with immunoSEQ multiplex PCR; TCRdb's copy has only in-frame clones and lacks some. The data contain approximately 81,000 clones, 90% to 95% of them singletons. Sequenced input: PBMCs. The sequence was obtained from a man younger than 35 in good health and CMV-seronegative. V and J are TRBV29-1 and TRBJ2-7; TRBD1 matches 8 bases. For the CDR3, the DNA is TGCAGCGTTGAAGAGACAGGGGAGTCCTACGAGCAGTACTTC. It encodes CSVEETGESYEQYF.